This paragraph reports one TCR beta chain. The data were obtained in a study of technical replicates of blood from a handful of donors. The repertoire was sequenced with immunoSEQ multiplex PCR; TCRdb's copy has only in-frame clones and lacks some. This sample yields more than 70,000 clones, of which roughly 93% are seen a single time; 0.2% to 0.25% belongs to the top ten. V dropped 3 bases and J dropped 4; count of bases not matched to a gene: 2. The germline gives CDR1 SGHRS, CDR2 YFSETQ. This CDR3 region has 14 residues. The sample was T cells isolated from PBMCs. This receptor was identified in a human donor in good health. The chain uses TRBV5-1 and TRBJ2-5, with 11 nucleotides matching TRBD2. CDR3 protein: CASSSGTSGETQYF. CDR3 DNA: TGCGCCAGCAGCTCCGGGACTAGCGGAGAGACCCAGTACTTC.